A single sample gave rise to the 26 T cell receptor beta chains below, sequenced in a study of blood T cell repertoires in COVID-19. Profiling relied on immunoSEQ multiplex PCR, and the TCRdb table lists in-frame clones only, not all of them. This sample has about 80,000 clones, with around 85% found just once. Sequences were obtained from peripheral blood. These receptors came from a man aged 45-65 years with COVID-19, enrolled during active disease.

The V gene is TRBV2, the J gene TRBJ2-1; no clear D. V lost 7 bases and J 5 bases, leaving 6 bases between the germline ends. Germline V lookup: CDR1 SNHLY, CDR2 FYNNEI. The CDR3 contains 11 residues. The CDR3 DNA reads as TGTGCCAGCACCCAGAACAATGAGCAGTTCTTC. Encoded protein: CASTQNNEQFF.

This clone was detected only a few times. The genes are TRBV18 and TRBJ2-2, with a possible D match to TRBD2 (6 bases). The V gene lost 3 bases and the J gene lost 1 base, with 12 bases spanning the gap. The germline gives CDR1 KGHSH, CDR2 LQKENI. The CDR3 has 16 amino acids. The CDR3 spells CASSPLRRGNTGELFF. The CDR3 region has the DNA TGTGCCAGCTCACCGCTAAGGAGGGGGAACACCGGGGAGCTGTTTTTT.

The V call is TRBV7-3, the J call TRBJ1-1; D is unclear. V gave up 9 bases and J gave up 0 bases, with 11 bases separating them. This CDR3 comprises 13 residues. Looked up from germline, CDR1 is SGHTA and CDR2 is FQGTGA. The CDR3 is CASTRVVNTEAFF. CDR3 nucleotides: TGTGCCAGTACGCGAGTTGTGAACACTGAAGCTTTCTTT.

The chain uses TRBV24-1 and TRBJ2-2, with TRBD1 identical over 8 bases. Germline values: CDR1 KGHDR, CDR2 SFDVKD. The ends lost 7 bases at V and 4 bases at J; junction bases unmatched: 4. This CDR3 has 14 residues. This CDR3 reads CATRQGAGTGELFF. The CDR3 nucleotides are TGTGCCACCAGGCAGGGGGCGGGCACCGGGGAGCTGTTTTTT.

The chain links TRBV7-2 to TRBJ2-7, with 7 bases fitting TRBD1. This CDR3 is built from 12 residues. Looked up from germline, CDR1 is SGHTA and CDR2 is FQGNSA. J gave up 7 bases and V 6 bases, and 6 bases lay outside the gene matches. CDR3 DNA sequence: TGTGCCAGCAGAGGGGGCTACGAGGAGCAGTACTTC. Protein: CASRGGYEEQYF.

This chain connects TRBV30 to TRBJ1-4, with 9 bases matching TRBD1. From germline, CDR1 is GTSNPN and CDR2 SVGIG (reference sequence). The CDR3 is 16 amino acids. V dropped 2 bases and J dropped 8; count of bases not matched to a gene: 12. The CDR3 bases are TGTGCCTGGAGTAAACCCGGGACAGGGATGGGGGAAAAACTGTTTTTT. It specifies CAWSKPGTGMGEKLFF.

This sequence joins TRBV6-1 and TRBJ1-2, with 7 nucleotides matching TRBD1. Per the germline V gene, CDR1 is MNHNS and CDR2 is SASEGT. CDR3 length equals 14 residues. Trimming cost V 2 bases and J 8 bases; bases outside gene matches: 8. CDR3 protein: CASSELGQVSGYTF. CDR3 coding DNA: TGTGCCAGCAGTGAACTAGGACAGGTGTCGGGCTACACCTTC.

This sequence joins TRBV9 and TRBJ1-2; D not certain. This CDR3 is built from 14 residues. Germline CDR1 and CDR2: SGDLS and YYNGEE. V shed 0 bases and J shed 1 base, with 7 bases lying between them. The CDR3 is CASSVALSNYGYTF. The CDR3 DNA sequence: TGTGCCAGCAGCGTAGCTCTCAGTAACTATGGCTACACCTTC. The whole variable domain, filled in from reference TRBV9 and TRBJ1-2, reads DSGVTQTPKHLITATGQRVTLRCSPRSGDLSVYWYQQSLDQGLQFLIQYYNGEERAKGNILERFSAQQFPDLHSELNLSSLELGDSALYFCASSVALSNYGYTFGSGTRLTVV.

V is TRBV2 and J is TRBJ1-4; 7 nucleotides match TRBD1. J was trimmed by 5 bases and V by 4 bases; bases with no gene match: 4. Germline CDR1 is SNHLY and CDR2 is FYNNEI. CDR3 length: 14 amino acids. This chain's CDR3 is CASSAGQMNEKLFF. The DNA of the CDR3 is TGTGCCAGCAGTGCGGGACAGATGAATGAAAAACTGTTTTTT.

This sequence joins TRBV5-5 and TRBJ2-5; possible D gene TRBD2, 6 bases. This CDR3 is built from 14 residues. Germline loops: CDR1 SGHKS, CDR2 YYEKEE (reference sequence). V was trimmed by 0 bases and J by 1 base, leaving 7 bases between them. The CDR3 protein is CASSLGGTQETQYF. The CDR3 DNA sequence: TGTGCCAGCAGCTTGGGCGGGACCCAAGAGACCCAGTACTTC.

The chain uses TRBV5-1 and TRBJ2-5, with TRBD1 matching 7 bases. The junction had 7 bases not matched to a gene; V was cut back by 0 bases and J by 5 bases. The CDR3 is made up of 15 amino acids. The germline CDR1 and CDR2 sequences are SGHRS and YFSETQ. CDR3 sequence (DNA): TGCGCCAGCAGCTTGGAAAGGGGGCGCGGGGAGACCCAGTACTTC. It encodes CASSLERGRGETQYF.

V gene TRBV6-1 combines with J gene TRBJ2-5, with 9 bases lining up with TRBD2. The CDR3 loop spans 15 amino acids. V was clipped by 2 bases and J by 7 bases; unmatched bases: 8. Germline V gene data show CDR1 as MNHNS and CDR2 as SASEGT. DNA of the CDR3: TGTGCCAGCAGTGAACTGGGCGGGAGGGCCCGGACCCAGTACTTC. Amino acid sequence: CASSELGGRARTQYF.

The chain is built from TRBV5-4 and TRBJ2-1, with D possibly TRBD2 on 6 matching bases. The CDR3 is 16 residues long. Germline values: CDR1 SGHNT, CDR2 YYREEE (reference sequence). Trimming took off 2 bases at V and 5 bases at J, with 17 bases between the two ends. The CDR3 region is CASSFTPGLRNNEQFF. In nucleotides, the CDR3 is TGTGCCAGCAGCTTTACTCCGGGACTGAGAAACAATGAGCAGTTCTTC.

The rearrangement joins TRBV28 to TRBJ2-7, with D uncertain. Germline V gene data show CDR1 as MDHEN and CDR2 as SYDVKM. This CDR3 contains 11 residues. The CDR3 nucleotides read TGTGGGGCCATGGACTCCTACGAGCAGTACTTC. It is translated as CGAMDSYEQYF.

J is TRBJ2-7 and V is TRBV6-2 or TRBV6-3; D is perhaps TRBD1 (8 bases). This CDR3 contains 14 residues. Germline lookup yields CDR1 MNHEY and CDR2 SVGEGT. The ends were cut back, 4 bases at V and 3 bases at J, with 13 bases in the middle. The CDR3 loop is CASSSQGGSYEQYF. CDR3 nucleotide sequence: TGTGCCAGCAGTTCACAGGGGGGGAGCTACGAGCAGTACTTC.

The gene calls are TRBV19 and TRBJ2-3, with a tentative D call TRBD2 (7 bases). Germline V gene lookup returns CDR1 LNHDA and CDR2 SQIVND (reference sequence). The V and J ends lost 4 bases and 4 bases respectively, with 15 bases between them. This CDR3 has 15 residues. CDR3 sequence (DNA): TGTGCCAGTAGTAGCCGGGGGGACACATCAGATACGCAGTATTTT. Its translation: CASSSRGDTSDTQYF.

This chain joins TRBV30 and TRBJ2-3; D is possibly TRBD2 (6 bases). Trimming stripped 3 bases from V and 0 bases from J, with 10 bases between. Germline CDR1 is GTSNPN and CDR2 is SVGIG (reference sequence). CDR3 length: 14 residues. Here the CDR3 reads CAWREGPSTDTQYF. The CDR3 bases are TGTGCCTGGAGGGAGGGACCTAGCACAGATACGCAGTATTTT.

This rearrangement joins TRBV28 to TRBJ2-1, with a tentative D call TRBD1 (5 bases). The germline V and J ends were trimmed by 4 bases and 12 bases, with 22 bases remaining between them. This CDR3 has 15 amino acids. The V gene's germline CDR1 is MDHEN and CDR2 SYDVKM. The CDR3 DNA sequence: TGTGCCAGCAGTTCACAGGCTTTGGGGCCTTTAATGCAGTTCTTC. This sequence encodes CASSSQALGPLMQFF.

The chain couples TRBV30 to TRBJ2-2; TRBD2 agrees at 7 bases. The ends lost 0 bases at V and 6 bases at J; junction bases unmatched: 13. CDR3 length: 17 amino acids. Germline V gene sequence: CDR1 GTSNPN, CDR2 SVGIG (reference sequence). As DNA, the CDR3 is TGTGCCTGGAGTGTAATATCCCTAGCGGCCCATGCCGGGGAGCTGTTTTTT. It specifies CAWSVISLAAHAGELFF.

The sample holds a few counts of this clone. The chain has TRBV3-1 (or the pseudogene TRBV3-2) and TRBJ2-1; a possible D gene is TRBD1 (5 bases). From germline, CDR1 is LGHDT and CDR2 YNNKEL (reference sequence). V lost 0 bases and J lost 7, with 16 bases in between. The CDR3 is made up of 16 amino acids. The CDR3 loop is CASSQEVAVRGNEQFF. The CDR3 coding sequence is TGTGCCAGCAGCCAAGAGGTGGCAGTTAGGGGTAATGAGCAGTTCTTC.

The chain uses TRBV28 and TRBJ2-5, with D maybe TRBD1 (6 bases). V lost 5 bases, J lost 2 bases, and 15 bases lay in between. The germline V gene encodes CDR1 MDHEN and CDR2 SYDVKM. This CDR3 comprises 15 residues. The CDR3 DNA follows: TGTGCCAGCAGTGTTCCTGGGACACTACAAGAGACCCAGTACTTC. Translation: CASSVPGTLQETQYF.

This chain uses TRBV2 with TRBJ2-7; no firm D call. V gave up 2 bases and J gave up 3 bases, with 5 bases separating them. Germline values: CDR1 SNHLY, CDR2 FYNNEI. The CDR3 is 12 amino acids. The CDR3, as DNA: TGTGCCAGCAGTGAACTCGGCTACGAGCAGTACTTC. Translated, it gives CASSELGYEQYF.

The chain employs TRBV28 and TRBJ1-5; D not resolved. This CDR3 is built from 14 residues. Trimming cost V 7 bases and J 8 bases, with 18 bases left between them. Germline V lookup: CDR1 MDHEN, CDR2 SYDVKM. CDR3 nucleotides: TGTGCCAGCACCTCGATCCCAATCGGGGAGCCCCAGCATTTT. Translated: CASTSIPIGEPQHF.

The gene calls are TRBV30 and TRBJ1-2; D is ambiguous. This CDR3 is 12 amino acids long. V shed 5 bases and J shed 1 base, with 8 bases lying between them. CDR1 GTSNPN and CDR2 SVGIG come from the germline V gene (reference sequence). The CDR3 DNA sequence: TGTGCCTGGTCAACGGGTAACTATGGCTACACCTTC. Its protein product is CAWSTGNYGYTF.

The rearrangement links TRBV3-1 (or the pseudogene TRBV3-2) to TRBJ2-5; no reliable D call. The CDR3 loop spans 12 amino acids. The V end lost 1 base, the J end lost 6 bases, and 6 bases lay between the germline ends. Per germline, CDR1 LGHDT and CDR2 YNNKEL (reference sequence). CDR3 DNA: TGTGCCAGCAGCCAAGCAATCAAGACCCAGTACTTC. Translated, it gives CASSQAIKTQYF.

The chain has TRBV7-9 and TRBJ2-6; D not resolved. The V and J ends lost 0 bases and 1 base respectively, with 10 bases between them. The V gene's germline CDR1 is SEHNR and CDR2 FQNEAQ (reference sequence). This CDR3 is 17 amino acids long. Here the CDR3 reads CASSLALGESGANVLTF. The CDR3 coding sequence is TGTGCCAGCAGCTTAGCGCTTGGAGAGTCTGGGGCCAACGTCCTGACTTTC.